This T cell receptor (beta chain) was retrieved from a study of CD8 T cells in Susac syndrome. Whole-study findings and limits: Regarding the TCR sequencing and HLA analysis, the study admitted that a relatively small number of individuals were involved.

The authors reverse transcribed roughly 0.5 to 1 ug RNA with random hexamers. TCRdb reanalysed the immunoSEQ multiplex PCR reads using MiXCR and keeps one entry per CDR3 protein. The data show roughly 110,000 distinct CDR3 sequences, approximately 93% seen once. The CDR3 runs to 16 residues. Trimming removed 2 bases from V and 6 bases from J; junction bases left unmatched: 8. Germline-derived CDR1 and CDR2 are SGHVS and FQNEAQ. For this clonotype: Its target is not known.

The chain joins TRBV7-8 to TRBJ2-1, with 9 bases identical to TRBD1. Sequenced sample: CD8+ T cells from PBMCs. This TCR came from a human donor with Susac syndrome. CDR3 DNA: TGTGCCAGCAGCTTAAAAGGGACAGGGCAAGTCAATGAGCAGTTCTTC. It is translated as CASSLKGTGQVNEQFF.